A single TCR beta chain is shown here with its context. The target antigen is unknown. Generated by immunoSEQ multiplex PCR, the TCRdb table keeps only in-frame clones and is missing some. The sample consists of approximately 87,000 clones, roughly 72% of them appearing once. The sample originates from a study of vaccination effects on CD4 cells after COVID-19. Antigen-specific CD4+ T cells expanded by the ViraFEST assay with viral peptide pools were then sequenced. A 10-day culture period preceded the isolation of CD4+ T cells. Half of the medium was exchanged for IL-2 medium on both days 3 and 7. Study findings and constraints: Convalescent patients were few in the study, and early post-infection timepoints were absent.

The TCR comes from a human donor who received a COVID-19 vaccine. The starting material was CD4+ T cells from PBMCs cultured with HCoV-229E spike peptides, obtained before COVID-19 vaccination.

This CDR3 reads CASSFSSGGLDNEQFF. The CDR3 bases are TGTGCCAGCAGCTTTTCTAGCGGGGGGTTGGACAATGAGCAGTTCTTC. The chain is built from TRBV7-2 and TRBJ2-1; TRBD2 matches at 11 bases. The CDR3 sequence is 16 residues long. Germline CDR1 is SGHTA and CDR2 is FQGNSA. J was trimmed by 5 bases and V by 3 bases; bases with no gene match: 6. Variable domain in full (rest from reference TRBV7-2 and TRBJ2-1): GAGVSQSPSNKVTEKGKDVELRCDPISGHTALYWYRQSLGQGLEFLIYFQGNSAPDKSGLPSDRFSAERTGGSVSTLTIQRTQQEDSAVYLCASSFSSGGLDNEQFFGPGTRLTVL.